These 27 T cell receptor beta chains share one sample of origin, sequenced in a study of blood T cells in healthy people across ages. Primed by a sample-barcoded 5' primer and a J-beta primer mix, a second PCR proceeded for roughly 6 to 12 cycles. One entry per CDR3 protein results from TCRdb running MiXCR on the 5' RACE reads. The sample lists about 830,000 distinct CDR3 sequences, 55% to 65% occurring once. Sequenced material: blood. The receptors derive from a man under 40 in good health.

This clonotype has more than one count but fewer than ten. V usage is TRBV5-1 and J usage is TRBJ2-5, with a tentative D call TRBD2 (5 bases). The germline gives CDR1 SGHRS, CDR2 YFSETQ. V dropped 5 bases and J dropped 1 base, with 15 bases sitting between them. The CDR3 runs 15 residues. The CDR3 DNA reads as TGCGCCAGCAGTCCTAATACCCTAGCCCAAGAGACCCAGTACTTC. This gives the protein CASSPNTLAQETQYF. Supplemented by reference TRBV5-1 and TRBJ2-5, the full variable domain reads KAGVTQTPRYLIKTRGQQVTLSCSPISGHRSVSWYQQTPGQGLQFLFEYFSETQRNKGNFPGRFSGRQFSNSRSEMNVSTLELGDSALYLCASSPNTLAQETQYFGPGTRLLVL.

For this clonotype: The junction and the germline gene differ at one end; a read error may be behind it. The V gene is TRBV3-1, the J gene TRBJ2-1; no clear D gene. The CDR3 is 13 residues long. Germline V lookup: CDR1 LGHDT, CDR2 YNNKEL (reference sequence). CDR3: CAGSPQPPNEQFF. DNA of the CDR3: TGTGCCGGCAGCCCCCAACCCCCCAATGAGCAGTTCTTC.

CDR3 DNA sequence: TGCGCCAGCAGCCAAGACGAGGGGACCTACGAGCAGTACTTC. Protein: CASSQDEGTYEQYF. The chain carries TRBV4-3 and TRBJ2-7, with D perhaps assigned TRBD1 or TRBD2 (5 bases each). From germline, CDR1 is LGHNA and CDR2 YSLEER. V dropped 0 bases and J dropped 2 bases, with 8 bases sitting between them. This CDR3 is 14 amino acids long.

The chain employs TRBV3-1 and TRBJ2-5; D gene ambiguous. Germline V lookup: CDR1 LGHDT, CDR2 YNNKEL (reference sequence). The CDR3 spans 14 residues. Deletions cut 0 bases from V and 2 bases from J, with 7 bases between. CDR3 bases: TGTGCCAGCAGCCAAGATGACGTTCAAGAGACCCAGTACTTC. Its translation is CASSQDDVQETQYF.

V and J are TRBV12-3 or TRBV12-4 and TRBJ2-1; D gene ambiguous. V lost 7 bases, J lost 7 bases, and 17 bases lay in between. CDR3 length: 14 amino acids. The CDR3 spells CASNPGRAKNEQFF. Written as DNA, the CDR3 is TGTGCCAGCAACCCAGGCCGGGCCAAGAATGAGCAGTTCTTC.

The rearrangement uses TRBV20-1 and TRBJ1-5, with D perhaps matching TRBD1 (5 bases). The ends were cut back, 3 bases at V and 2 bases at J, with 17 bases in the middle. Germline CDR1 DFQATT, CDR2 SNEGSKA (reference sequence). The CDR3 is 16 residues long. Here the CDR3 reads CSASALGQLGNQPQHF. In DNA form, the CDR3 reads TGCAGTGCTAGCGCCTTGGGGCAGTTAGGCAATCAGCCCCAGCATTTT.

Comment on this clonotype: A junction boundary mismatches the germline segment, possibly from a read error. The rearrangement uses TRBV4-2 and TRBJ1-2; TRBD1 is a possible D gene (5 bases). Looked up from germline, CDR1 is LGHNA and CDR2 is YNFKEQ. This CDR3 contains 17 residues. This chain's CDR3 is CACSQENGRGLTYGYTF. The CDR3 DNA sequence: TGTGCCTGCAGCCAAGAGAACGGTCGGGGACTCACCTATGGCTACACCTTC.

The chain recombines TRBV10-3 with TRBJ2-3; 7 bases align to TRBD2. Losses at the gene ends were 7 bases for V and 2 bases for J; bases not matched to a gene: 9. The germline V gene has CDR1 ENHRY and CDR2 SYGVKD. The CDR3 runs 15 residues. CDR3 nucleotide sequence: TGTGCCATCAAGGATAGCGGGTACCCCACAGATACGCAGTATTTT. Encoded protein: CAIKDSGYPTDTQYF.

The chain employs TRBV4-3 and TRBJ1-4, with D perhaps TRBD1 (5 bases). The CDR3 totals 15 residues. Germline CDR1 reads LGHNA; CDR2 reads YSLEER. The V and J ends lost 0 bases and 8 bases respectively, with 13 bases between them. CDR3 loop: CASSQDGTLLEKLFF. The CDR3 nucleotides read TGCGCCAGCAGCCAAGATGGGACTCTGCTGGAAAAACTGTTTTTT.

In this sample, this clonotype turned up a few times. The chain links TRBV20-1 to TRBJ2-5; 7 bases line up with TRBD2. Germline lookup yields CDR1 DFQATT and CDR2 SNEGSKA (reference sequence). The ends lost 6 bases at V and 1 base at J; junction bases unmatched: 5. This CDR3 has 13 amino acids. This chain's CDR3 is CSARRGTQETQYF. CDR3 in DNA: TGCAGTGCCAGGCGGGGGACCCAAGAGACCCAGTACTTC.

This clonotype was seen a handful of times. CDR3 in amino acids: CATVGGRVNEQFF. CDR3 in DNA: TGTGCCACGGTTGGCGGGAGGGTTAATGAGCAGTTCTTC. V and J are TRBV2 and TRBJ2-1, with 9 bases that match TRBD2. Germline CDR1 and CDR2: SNHLY and FYNNEI. The CDR3 has 13 amino acids. The V segment lost 10 bases and the J segment 7 bases; nucleotides outside the gene matches: 8.

CDR3 DNA: TGTGCCACCAGCCGGGACGCTTATTCACCCCTCCACTTT. Translation gives CATSRDAYSPLHF. This chain uses TRBV24-1 with TRBJ1-6; D may be TRBD1 (5 bases). This CDR3 comprises 13 residues. Trimming took 7 bases from V and 8 from J, leaving 11 bases between them. Germline values: CDR1 KGHDR, CDR2 SFDVKD.

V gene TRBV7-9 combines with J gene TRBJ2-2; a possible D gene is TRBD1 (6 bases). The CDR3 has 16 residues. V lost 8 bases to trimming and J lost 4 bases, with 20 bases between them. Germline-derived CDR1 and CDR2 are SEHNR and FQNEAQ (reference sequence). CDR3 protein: CASGARGARPTGELFF. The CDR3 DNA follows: TGTGCCAGCGGCGCCAGGGGCGCTAGGCCCACCGGGGAGCTGTTTTTT.

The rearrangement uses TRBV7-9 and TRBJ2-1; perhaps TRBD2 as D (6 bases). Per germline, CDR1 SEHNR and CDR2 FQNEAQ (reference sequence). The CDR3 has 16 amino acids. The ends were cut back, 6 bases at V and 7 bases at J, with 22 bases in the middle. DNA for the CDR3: TGTGCCAGCAGACCGAGGGCGCTAGACGGGAGAAATGAGCAGTTCTTC. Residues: CASRPRALDGRNEQFF. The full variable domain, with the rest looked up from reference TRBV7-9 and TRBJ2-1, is DTGVSQNPRHKITKRGQNVTFRCDPISEHNRLYWYRQTLGQGPEFLTYFQNEAQLEKSRLLSDRFSAERPKGSFSTLEIQRTEQGDSAMYLCASRPRALDGRNEQFFGPGTRLTVL.

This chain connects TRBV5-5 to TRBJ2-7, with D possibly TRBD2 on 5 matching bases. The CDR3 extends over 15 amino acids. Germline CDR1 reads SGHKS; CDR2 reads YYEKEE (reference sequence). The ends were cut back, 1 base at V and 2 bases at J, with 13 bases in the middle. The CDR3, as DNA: TGTGCCAGCAGCTTGTACCTAGCCGAGACCTACGAGCAGTACTTC. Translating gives CASSLYLAETYEQYF.

The CDR3 nucleotides read TGTGCCAGCAGTTTTTGGCGGGGGGCAGTTGACACCGGGGAGCTGTTTTTT. It translates to CASSFWRGAVDTGELFF. The V and J genes are TRBV6-5 and TRBJ2-2; TRBD2 agrees at 8 bases. The CDR3 contains 17 residues. CDR1 and CDR2 from the germline V gene are MNHEY and SVGAGI. Germline trimming cut 4 bases from V and 3 bases from J; bases unmatched to any gene: 10.

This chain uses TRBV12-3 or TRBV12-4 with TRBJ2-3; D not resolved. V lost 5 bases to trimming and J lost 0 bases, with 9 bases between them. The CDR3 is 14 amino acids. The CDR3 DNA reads TGTGCCAGCAGTGGCAGATGGAGCACAGATACGCAGTATTTT. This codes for CASSGRWSTDTQYF.

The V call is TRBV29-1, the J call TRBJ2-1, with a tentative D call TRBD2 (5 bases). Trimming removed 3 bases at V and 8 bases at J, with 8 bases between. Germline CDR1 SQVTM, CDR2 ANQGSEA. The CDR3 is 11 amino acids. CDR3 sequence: CSVERAHEQFF. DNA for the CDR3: TGCAGCGTTGAGAGGGCCCATGAGCAGTTCTTC.

CDR3 bases: TGTGCCAGCAGTATGGACAGGGCGAACACCTTC. Its translation is CASSMDRANTF. The V call is TRBV2, the J call TRBJ1-2, with 8 positions matching TRBD1. Germline-derived CDR1 and CDR2 are SNHLY and FYNNEI. The CDR3 covers 11 residues. V shed 5 bases, J shed 12 bases, and the junction held 5 bases outside the gene matches.

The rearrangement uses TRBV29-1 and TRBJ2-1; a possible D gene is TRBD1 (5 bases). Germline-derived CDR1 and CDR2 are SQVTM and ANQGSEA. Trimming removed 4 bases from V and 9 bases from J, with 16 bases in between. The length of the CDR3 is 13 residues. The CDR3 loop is CSVGGAWGGEQFF. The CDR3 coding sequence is TGCAGCGTTGGGGGCGCTTGGGGTGGTGAGCAGTTCTTC.

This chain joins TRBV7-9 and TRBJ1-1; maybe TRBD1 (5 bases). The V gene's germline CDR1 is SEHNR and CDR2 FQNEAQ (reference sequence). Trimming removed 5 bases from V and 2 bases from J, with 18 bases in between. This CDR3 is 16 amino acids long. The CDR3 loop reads CASSGYNQGRNTEAFF. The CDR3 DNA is TGTGCCAGCAGCGGATACAACCAGGGCCGAAACACTGAAGCTTTCTTT.

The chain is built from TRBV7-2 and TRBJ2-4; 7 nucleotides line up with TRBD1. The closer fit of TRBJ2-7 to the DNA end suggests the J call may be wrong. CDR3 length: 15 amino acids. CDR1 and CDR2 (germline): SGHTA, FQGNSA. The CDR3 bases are TGTGCCAGCACCGCGCGGGCAGGGGGTACCTACGAGCAGTACTTC. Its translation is CASTARAGGTYEQYF.

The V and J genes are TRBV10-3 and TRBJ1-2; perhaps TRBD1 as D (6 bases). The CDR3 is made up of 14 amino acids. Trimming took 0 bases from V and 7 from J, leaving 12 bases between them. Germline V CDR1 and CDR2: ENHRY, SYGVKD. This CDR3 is CAISESIRGGGYTF. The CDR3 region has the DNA TGTGCCATCAGTGAGTCAATCAGGGGAGGTGGCTACACCTTC.

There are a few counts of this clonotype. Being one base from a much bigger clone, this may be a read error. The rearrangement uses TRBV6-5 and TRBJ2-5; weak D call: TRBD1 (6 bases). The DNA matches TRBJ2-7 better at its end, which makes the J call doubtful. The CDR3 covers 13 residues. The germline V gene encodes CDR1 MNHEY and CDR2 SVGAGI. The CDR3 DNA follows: TGTGCCAGCAGTGACCCTGGGACAATCGAGCAGTACTTC. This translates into CASSDPGTIEQYF.

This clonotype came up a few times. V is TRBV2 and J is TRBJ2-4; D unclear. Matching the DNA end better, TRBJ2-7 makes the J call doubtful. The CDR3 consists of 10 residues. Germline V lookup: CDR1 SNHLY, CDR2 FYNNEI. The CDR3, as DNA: TGTGCCAGCAGTGTCCACGAGCAGTACTTC. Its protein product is CASSVHEQYF.

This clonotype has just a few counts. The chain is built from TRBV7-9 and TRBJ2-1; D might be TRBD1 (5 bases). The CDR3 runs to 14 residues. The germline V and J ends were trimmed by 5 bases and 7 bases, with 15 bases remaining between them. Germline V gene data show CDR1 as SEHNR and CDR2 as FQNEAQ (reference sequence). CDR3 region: CASSPPPGRNEQFF. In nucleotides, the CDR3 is TGTGCCAGCAGCCCCCCCCCAGGGCGGAATGAGCAGTTCTTC.

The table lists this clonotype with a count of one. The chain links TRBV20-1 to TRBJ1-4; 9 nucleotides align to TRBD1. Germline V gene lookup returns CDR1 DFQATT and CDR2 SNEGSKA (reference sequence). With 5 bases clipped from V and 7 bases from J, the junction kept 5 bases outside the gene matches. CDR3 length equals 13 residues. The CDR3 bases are TGCAGTGCTTTGGACAGGGGTCCTGAAAAACTGTTTTTT. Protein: CSALDRGPEKLFF.